A single sample is the source of the 18 T cell receptor beta chains below, sequenced in a study of cytomegalovirus exposure and HLA in healthy donors. Amplification used 60 Vbeta primers and 13 Jbeta primers. TCRdb keeps only in-frame clones here, not all; method: immunoSEQ multiplex PCR. Of 150,000 to 200,000 clones listed, about 70% are singletons. The sequencing sample was made of PBMCs. The receptors stem from a woman aged 30 to 39 in good health and CMV-seronegative.

The genes are TRBV5-1 and TRBJ2-5; TRBD1 matches at 11 bases. The CDR3 spans 17 residues. Germline V gives CDR1 SGHRS, CDR2 YFSETQ. V shed 4 bases and J 4 bases; nucleotides not matched to a gene: 12. The CDR3 here is CASSHHGAGQGAETQYF. The CDR3 DNA reads TGCGCCAGCAGCCACCACGGGGCCGGACAGGGGGCAGAGACCCAGTACTTC.

This chain links TRBV6-5 with TRBJ1-5, with TRBD1 matching over 7 bases. With V trimmed by 0 bases and J by 10 bases, 9 bases remained unmatched. CDR1 and CDR2 (germline): MNHEY, SVGAGI. There are 15 residues in the CDR3. The DNA of the CDR3 is TGTGCCAGCAGTTACTCGAACAGGGGTTATTATCCCCAGCATTTT. Translation: CASSYSNRGYYPQHF.

V and J are TRBV7-9 and TRBJ1-1; the match to TRBD1 covers 8 bases. The junction had 11 bases not matched to a gene; V was cut back by 2 bases and J by 3 bases. The CDR3 runs to 17 residues. Per the germline V gene, CDR1 is SEHNR and CDR2 is FQNEAQ (reference sequence). The CDR3: CASSLYSAGTGHTEAFF. The CDR3 coding sequence is TGTGCCAGCAGCTTATACTCGGCGGGGACAGGCCACACTGAAGCTTTCTTT. Full variable domain (outside the CDR3, taken from reference TRBV7-9 and TRBJ1-1): DTGVSQNPRHKITKRGQNVTFRCDPISEHNRLYWYRQTLGQGPEFLTYFQNEAQLEKSRLLSDRFSAERPKGSFSTLEIQRTEQGDSAMYLCASSLYSAGTGHTEAFFGQGTRLTVV.

There are a few counts of this clone. The chain combines TRBV29-1 with TRBJ2-3; 10 bases map to TRBD2. J lost 4 bases, V lost 1 base, and 11 bases had no gene match. The germline CDR1 and CDR2 sequences are SQVTM and ANQGSEA. This CDR3 spans 17 amino acids. The CDR3 spells CSVEGQFRAGGADTQYF. CDR3 nucleotides: TGCAGCGTTGAAGGGCAGTTCAGAGCGGGAGGGGCAGATACGCAGTATTTT.

This chain uses TRBV19 with TRBJ2-1, with a tentative D call TRBD1 (6 bases). Germline V gives CDR1 LNHDA, CDR2 SQIVND (reference sequence). Trimming pared 3 bases from V and 4 bases from J, leaving 13 bases between. There are 15 residues in the CDR3. CDR3 in DNA: TGTGCCAGTAGTATCCAATTCGACAGGTACAATGAGCAGTTCTTC. This sequence encodes CASSIQFDRYNEQFF.

The chain carries TRBV7-8 and TRBJ2-5; D is possibly TRBD2 (6 bases). The CDR3 consists of 14 residues. The ends were cut back, 1 base at V and 4 bases at J, with 10 bases in the middle. Germline values: CDR1 SGHVS, CDR2 FQNEAQ. CDR3 bases: TGTGCCAGCAGCTTAGACCCAGCGGGAGAGACCCAGTACTTC. Its protein is CASSLDPAGETQYF. Full variable domain (outside the CDR3, taken from reference TRBV7-8 and TRBJ2-5): GAGVSQSPRYKVAKRGQDVALRCDPISGHVSLFWYQQALGQGPEFLTYFQNEAQLDKSGLPSDRFFAERPEGSVSTLKIQRTQQEDSAVYLCASSLDPAGETQYFGPGTRLLVL.

As to this clone: A read error may account for a junction end that differs from germline. The rearrangement uses TRBV7-2 and TRBJ1-2, with 10 bases aligning to TRBD1. The CDR3 is made up of 15 amino acids. From germline, CDR1 is SGHTA and CDR2 FQGNSA. The CDR3 loop reads CAGSPHRQGAGGYTF. CDR3 sequence (DNA): TGTGCCGGCAGCCCCCATAGACAGGGGGCGGGTGGCTACACCTTC. The whole variable domain, filled in from reference TRBV7-2 and TRBJ1-2, reads GAGVSQSPSNKVTEKGKDVELRCDPISGHTALYWYRQSLGQGLEFLIYFQGNSAPDKSGLPSDRFSAERTGGSVSTLTIQRTQQEDSAVYLCAGSPHRQGAGGYTFGSGTRLTVV.

This rearrangement joins TRBV29-1 to TRBJ1-5; 9 bases match TRBD1. The germline V gene encodes CDR1 SQVTM and CDR2 ANQGSEA. This CDR3 is built from 16 residues. V lost 4 bases to trimming and J lost 2 bases; unmatched junction nucleotides: 9. This chain's CDR3 is CSVGDRVDSGNQPQHF. CDR3 DNA: TGCAGCGTTGGGGACAGGGTGGATTCAGGCAATCAGCCCCAGCATTTT.

This clone has a single count. V gene TRBV4-2 combines with J gene TRBJ2-1; D is possibly TRBD1 (5 bases). The CDR3 has 14 amino acids. V was cut by 1 base and J by 6 bases, with 10 bases left in between. Looked up from germline, CDR1 is LGHNA and CDR2 is YNFKEQ. CDR3 region: CASSQGYQGNEQFF. CDR3 nucleotide sequence: TGTGCCAGCAGCCAAGGATATCAGGGCAATGAGCAGTTCTTC.

The V and J genes are TRBV4-3 and TRBJ2-7, with D maybe TRBD1 (5 bases). The CDR3 length is 13 residues. The V gene lost 3 bases and the J gene lost 6 bases, with 12 bases spanning the gap. Germline CDR1 is LGHNA and CDR2 is YSLEER. Written as DNA, the CDR3 is TGCGCCAGCAGCCAGTCTAGGGGTCCCGAGCAGTACTTC. Its translation is CASSQSRGPEQYF.

This clone occurred a few times. The J gene is TRBJ1-2, the V gene TRBV27, with 7 bases matching TRBD1. The CDR3 is made up of 15 amino acids. V lost 3 bases to trimming and J lost 5 bases; unmatched junction nucleotides: 9. Germline CDR1 and CDR2: MNHEY and SMNVEV (reference sequence). Here the CDR3 reads CASSFLEGAEYGYTF. The CDR3 DNA follows: TGTGCCAGCAGTTTCCTGGAGGGGGCTGAGTATGGCTACACCTTC.

This sequence joins TRBV5-4 and TRBJ2-3; TRBD1 aligns across 9 bases. The trim removed 3 bases at V and 4 bases at J, leaving 9 bases unmatched. CDR3 length equals 16 residues. The V gene's germline CDR1 is SGHNT and CDR2 YYREEE (reference sequence). This CDR3 reads CASSSLGTGRSDTQYF. The CDR3, as DNA: TGTGCCAGCAGCTCGTTAGGGACAGGGAGATCAGATACGCAGTATTTT.

CDR3 sequence (DNA): TGTGCCAGTAGCGCCGGGACAGGGCGGACTTTTGAGGAAAAACTGTTTTTT. It translates to CASSAGTGRTFEEKLFF. The chain couples TRBV19 to TRBJ1-4; 9 bases align to TRBD1. This CDR3 spans 17 amino acids. The germline V gene encodes CDR1 LNHDA and CDR2 SQIVND (reference sequence). J lost 8 bases, V lost 6 bases, and 16 bases had no gene match. Filled out from reference TRBV19 and TRBJ1-4, the complete variable domain reads DGGITQSPKYLFRKEGQNVTLSCEQNLNHDAMYWYRQDPGQGLRLIYYSQIVNDFQKGDIAEGYSVSREKKESFPLTVTSAQKNPTAFYLCASSAGTGRTFEEKLFFGSGTQLSVL.

This sequence joins TRBV5-1 and TRBJ2-1; TRBD1 matches 9 bases. CDR1 and CDR2 (germline): SGHRS, YFSETQ. Germline trimming cut 4 bases from V and 8 bases from J; bases unmatched to any gene: 10. The CDR3 extends over 15 amino acids. The CDR3 sequence: CASSPGQGFFYEQFF. The CDR3 DNA reads TGCGCCAGCAGCCCAGGACAGGGGTTTTTCTATGAGCAGTTCTTC.

The chain links TRBV9 to TRBJ1-2; D perhaps matches TRBD1 (5 bases). Germline V gives CDR1 SGDLS, CDR2 YYNGEE. This CDR3 is 13 amino acids long. The V gene lost 2 bases and the J gene lost 8 bases, with 13 bases spanning the gap. The CDR3 loop is CASSVQDTGGYTF. CDR3 DNA sequence: TGTGCCAGCAGCGTCCAGGACACGGGCGGCTACACCTTC.

This chain connects TRBV5-4 to TRBJ2-7; D uncertain. V lost 0 bases, J lost 3 bases, and 19 bases lay in between. The CDR3 is 17 residues long. CDR1 is SGHNT and CDR2 is YYREEE in the germline V gene (reference sequence). The DNA of the CDR3 is TGTGCCAGCAGCTTGGGGTCGAGAGTAAGTAGCCTCTACGAGCAGTACTTC. Translated, it gives CASSLGSRVSSLYEQYF.

This clone was recorded a few times. This sequence joins TRBV19 and TRBJ2-5; D unclear. Germline CDR1 is LNHDA and CDR2 is SQIVND (reference sequence). The CDR3 consists of 14 residues. Trimming cost V 3 bases and J 0 bases, with 8 bases left between them. The CDR3 DNA sequence: TGTGCCAGTAGTATCGCAGGTTACCAAGAGACCCAGTACTTC. This translates into CASSIAGYQETQYF. The full variable domain, with the rest looked up from reference TRBV19 and TRBJ2-5, is DGGITQSPKYLFRKEGQNVTLSCEQNLNHDAMYWYRQDPGQGLRLIYYSQIVNDFQKGDIAEGYSVSREKKESFPLTVTSAQKNPTAFYLCASSIAGYQETQYFGPGTRLLVL.

The chain carries TRBV9 and TRBJ2-7, with a possible D match to TRBD2 (6 bases). Between the trimmed V and J ends, which lost 0 bases and 3 bases, there was a span of 10 bases. CDR1 is SGDLS and CDR2 is YYNGEE in the germline V gene. The CDR3 covers 14 residues. Here the CDR3 DNA reads TGTGCCAGCAGCGTAGCAGTCGGGGGCTACGAGCAGTACTTC. This translates into CASSVAVGGYEQYF.